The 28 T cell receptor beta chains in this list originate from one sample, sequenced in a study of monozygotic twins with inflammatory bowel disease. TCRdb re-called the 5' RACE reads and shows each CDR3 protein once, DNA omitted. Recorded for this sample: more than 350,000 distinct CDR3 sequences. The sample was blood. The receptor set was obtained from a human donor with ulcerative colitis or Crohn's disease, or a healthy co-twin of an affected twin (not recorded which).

CDR3 in amino acids: CASSSVPIQGASEQYF. V gene TRBV7-2 combines with J gene TRBJ2-7; without DNA, the TCRdb call of TRBD1 cannot be checked. Germline values: CDR1 SGHTA, CDR2 FQGNSA. The CDR3 extends over 16 amino acids.

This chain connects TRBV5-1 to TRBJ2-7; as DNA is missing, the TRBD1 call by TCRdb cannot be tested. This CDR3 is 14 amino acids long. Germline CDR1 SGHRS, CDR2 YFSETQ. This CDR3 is CASSSRDSSDEQYF.

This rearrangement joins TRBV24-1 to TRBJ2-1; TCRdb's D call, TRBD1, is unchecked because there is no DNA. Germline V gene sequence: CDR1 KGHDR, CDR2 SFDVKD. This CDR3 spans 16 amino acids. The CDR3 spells CATSDLAPSSYNEQFF.

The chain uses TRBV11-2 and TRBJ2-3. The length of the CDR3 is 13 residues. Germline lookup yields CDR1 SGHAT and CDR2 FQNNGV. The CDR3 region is CASSFGPNWTQYF.

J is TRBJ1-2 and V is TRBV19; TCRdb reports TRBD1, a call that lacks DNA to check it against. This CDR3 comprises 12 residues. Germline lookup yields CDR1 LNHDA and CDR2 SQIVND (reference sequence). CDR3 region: CASTGAGSGYTF.

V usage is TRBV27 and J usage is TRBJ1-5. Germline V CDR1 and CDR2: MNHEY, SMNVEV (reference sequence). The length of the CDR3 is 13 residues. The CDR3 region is CASSLKNHQPQHF.

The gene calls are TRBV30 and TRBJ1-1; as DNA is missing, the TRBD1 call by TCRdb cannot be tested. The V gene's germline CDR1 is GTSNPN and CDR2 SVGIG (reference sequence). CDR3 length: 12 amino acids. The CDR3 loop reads CAWDRLNTEAFF.

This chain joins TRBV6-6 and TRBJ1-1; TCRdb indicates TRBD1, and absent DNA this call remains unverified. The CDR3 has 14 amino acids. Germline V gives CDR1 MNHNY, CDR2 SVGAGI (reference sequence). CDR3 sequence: CASSTPGGLTEAFF.

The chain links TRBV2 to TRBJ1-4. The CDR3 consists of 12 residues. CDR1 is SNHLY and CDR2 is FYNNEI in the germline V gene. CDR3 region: CASRGANEKLFF.

This CDR3 is CASSLRWGGGPGANVLTF. The genes are TRBV5-4 and TRBJ2-6; TCRdb's D call of TRBD1 is untestable without DNA. This CDR3 has 18 amino acids. Per the germline V gene, CDR1 is SGHNT and CDR2 is YYREEE (reference sequence). The variable domain in full, with the rest retrieved from reference TRBV5-4 and TRBJ2-6, is ETGVTQSPTHLIKTRGQQVTLRCSSQSGHNTVSWYQQALGQGPQFIFQYYREEENGRGNFPPRFSGLQFPNYSSELNVNALELDDSALYLCASSLRWGGGPGANVLTFGAGSRLTVL.

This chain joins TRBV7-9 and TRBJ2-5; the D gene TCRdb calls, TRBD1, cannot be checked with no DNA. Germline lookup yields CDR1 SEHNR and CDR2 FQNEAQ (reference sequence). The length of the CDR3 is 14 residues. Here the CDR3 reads CASSPTGMTETQYF.

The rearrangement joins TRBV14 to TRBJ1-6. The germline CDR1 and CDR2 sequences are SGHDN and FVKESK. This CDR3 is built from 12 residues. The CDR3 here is CASSFVGSPLHF.

The CDR3: CAWNILTGPEQYF. This chain links TRBV30 with TRBJ2-7; TCRdb lists TRBD1, though no DNA is available to test this call. The CDR3 loop spans 13 amino acids. Germline V gene lookup returns CDR1 GTSNPN and CDR2 SVGIG (reference sequence).

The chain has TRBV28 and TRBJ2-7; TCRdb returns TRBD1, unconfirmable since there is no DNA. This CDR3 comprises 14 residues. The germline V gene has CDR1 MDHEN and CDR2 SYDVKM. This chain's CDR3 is CASRLTDNSYEQYF.

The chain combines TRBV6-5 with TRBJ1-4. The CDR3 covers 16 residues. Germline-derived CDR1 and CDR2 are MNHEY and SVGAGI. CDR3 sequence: CASSSRRISTNEKLFF.

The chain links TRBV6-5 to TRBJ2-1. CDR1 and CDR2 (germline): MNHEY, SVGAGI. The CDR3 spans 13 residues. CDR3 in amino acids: CASSFGPYNEQFF.

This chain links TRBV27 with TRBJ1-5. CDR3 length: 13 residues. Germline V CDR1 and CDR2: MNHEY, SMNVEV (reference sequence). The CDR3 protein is CASSLKDNQPQHF.

The CDR3 loop reads CASSEIRLTTGELFF. This rearrangement joins TRBV2 to TRBJ2-2. The CDR3 is 15 amino acids. Per the germline V gene, CDR1 is SNHLY and CDR2 is FYNNEI.

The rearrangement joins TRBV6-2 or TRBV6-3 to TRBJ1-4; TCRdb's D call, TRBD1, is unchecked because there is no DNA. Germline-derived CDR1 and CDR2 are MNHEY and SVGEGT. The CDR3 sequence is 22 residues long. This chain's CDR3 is CASSYSFRQGRGPGRVNEKLFF.

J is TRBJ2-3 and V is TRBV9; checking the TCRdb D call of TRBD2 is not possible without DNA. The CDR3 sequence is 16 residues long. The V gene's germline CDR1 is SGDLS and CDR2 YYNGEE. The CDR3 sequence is CASSVDLAGGGDTQYF.

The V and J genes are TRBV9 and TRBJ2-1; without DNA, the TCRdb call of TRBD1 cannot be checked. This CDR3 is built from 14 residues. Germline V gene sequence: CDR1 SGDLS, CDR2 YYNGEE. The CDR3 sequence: CASSVGSEGTAQFF.

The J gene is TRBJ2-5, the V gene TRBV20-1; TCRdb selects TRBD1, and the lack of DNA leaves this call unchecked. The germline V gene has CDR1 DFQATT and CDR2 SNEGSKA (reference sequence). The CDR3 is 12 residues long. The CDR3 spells CSAQQGLETQYF.

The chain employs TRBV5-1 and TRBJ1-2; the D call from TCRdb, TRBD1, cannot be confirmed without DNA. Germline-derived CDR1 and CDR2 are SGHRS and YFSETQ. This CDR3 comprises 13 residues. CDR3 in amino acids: CASSSTGNYGYTF.

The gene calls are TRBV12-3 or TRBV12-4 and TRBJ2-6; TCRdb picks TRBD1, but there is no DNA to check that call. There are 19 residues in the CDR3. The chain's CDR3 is CASSQIPGLGGSGANVLTF.

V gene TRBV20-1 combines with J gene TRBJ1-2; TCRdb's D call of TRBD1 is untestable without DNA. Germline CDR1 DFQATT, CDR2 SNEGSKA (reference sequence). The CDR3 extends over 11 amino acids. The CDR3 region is CSSTPGAGYTF.

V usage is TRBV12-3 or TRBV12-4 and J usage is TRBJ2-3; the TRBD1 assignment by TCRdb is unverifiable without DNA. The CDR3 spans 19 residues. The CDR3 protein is CASSRDPTFATRGTDTQYF.

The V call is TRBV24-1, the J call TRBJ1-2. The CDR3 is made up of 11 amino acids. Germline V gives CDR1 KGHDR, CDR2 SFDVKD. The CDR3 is CATSDGRGYTF.

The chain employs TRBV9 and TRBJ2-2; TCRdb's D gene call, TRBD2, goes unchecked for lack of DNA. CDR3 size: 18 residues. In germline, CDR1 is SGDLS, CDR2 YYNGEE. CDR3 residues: CASSAASGRATNTGELFF.